The entry below describes one TCR beta chain. The antigen remains undetermined. Each donor had approximately 10 milliliters of peripheral blood drawn. The data were taken from a study of blood T cells in healthy people across ages. Study-wide results and limits: Getting older went along with TCR beta diversity per million T cells dropping roughly linearly.

A second PCR, run for about 7 to 11 cycles, used a sample-barcoded 5' primer plus a J-beta primer mix. Any given sample supplied a minimum of 2.5 million CDR3-containing paired-end reads. TCRdb independently ran MiXCR on the 5' RACE reads; one entry per CDR3 protein. Here the sample spans approximately 900,000 distinct CDR3 sequences, about 48% being singletons. The ends were cut back, 5 bases at V and 2 bases at J, with 12 bases in the middle. This CDR3 has 14 amino acids. V usage is TRBV12-3 or TRBV12-4 and J usage is TRBJ2-5, with D perhaps TRBD1 or TRBD2 (5 bases each). The sequenced material came from blood. The clonotype comes from a young man in good health. CDR3 loop: CASSKGTEQETQYF. Written as DNA, the CDR3 is TGTGCCAGCAGTAAGGGGACCGAACAAGAGACCCAGTACTTC.